The clone carrying this T cell receptor beta chain was seen repeatedly, ten times or more. The antigen remains undetermined. This entry is derived from a study of neurological immune-mediated disorders. Whole-study results and caveats: None of the CDR3 amino acid sequences found in expanded clones was shared across subjects. This suggests that the TCR-beta repertoires were private in all groups.

As for the cDNA, it was generated by 5'RACE with 10-nucleotide random UMIs. Using its own MiXCR run on the 5' RACE reads, TCRdb lists one record per CDR3 protein. The sample carries tens of thousands of distinct CDR3 sequences, roughly 8% recorded once. Germline V lookup: CDR1 SGHTA, CDR2 FQGNSA. This CDR3 is built from 15 residues. Trimming took 5 bases from V and 2 from J; bases not matched to a gene: 8. As for time point: longitudinal time-point 3. Volunteers from a blood bank in Maryland, USA, constituted the healthy controls. The unsorted libraries had their origin in 2 million PBMCs stored at -80 C.

The sequenced material came from PBMCs. The TCR was taken from a woman in her 40s in good health. The gene calls are TRBV7-2 and TRBJ1-1; 7 bases line up with TRBD1. CDR3 DNA: TGTGCCAGCAGCCCACGACAGGGAGATAACACTGAAGCTTTCTTT. Translating it yields CASSPRQGDNTEAFF.